These T cell receptor beta chains were read from a single sample in a study of T cell responses to AZD1222 COVID-19 vaccine. Profiled with immunoSEQ multiplex PCR; TCRdb holds only in-frame clones, not every one. This sample's clone table lists about 140,000 clones. The sample taken for sequencing was peripheral blood. Receptors originate from an adult in good health. The CDR3 runs from the conserved cysteine through the conserved F or W. The D gene is left open where the match is weak.

TRBD2	TRBV5-4	14	TRBJ2-2	TGTGCCAGCAGCTACGCGGGAGGCACCGGGGAGCTGTTTTTT	CASSYAGGTGELFF
TRBD1	TRBV19	14	TRBJ2-7	TGTGCCAGTACCCCGGGACAGGGCAGCCACGAGCAGTACTTC	CASTPGQGSHEQYF
.	TRBV25-1	12	TRBJ1-6	TGTGCCAGCAGTGAATCTACCTCACCCCTCCACTTT	CASSESTSPLHF
.	TRBV2	12	TRBJ1-5	TGTGCCAGCAGTGAAGGTGTTCAGCCCCAGCATTTT	CASSEGVQPQHF
.	TRBV9	12	TRBJ2-3	TGTGCCAGCAGCGCCGGCACAGATACGCAGTATTTT	CASSAGTDTQYF
.	TRBV18	16	TRBJ1-4	TGTGCCAGCTCCACCCGAGAGGCGGTGGCAAATGAAAAACTGTTTTTT	CASSTREAVANEKLFF
.	TRBV9	15	TRBJ1-2	TGTGCCAGCAGCGTAGTTGGAGATTCTAACTATGGCTACACCTTC	CASSVVGDSNYGYTF
.	TRBV30	13	TRBJ1-1	TGTGCCAGCTACTTGAGGGGGGTCACTGAAGCTTTCTTT	CASYLRGVTEAFF
TRBD1	TRBV20-1	11	TRBJ1-2	TGCAGGCCTGGGACAGGCTATGGCTACACCTTC	CRPGTGYGYTF
.	TRBV9	15	TRBJ2-7	TGTGCCAGCAGCCCAGGTGCGGGGAGCTCCTACGAGCAGTACTTC	CASSPGAGSSYEQYF
.	TRBV25-1	14	TRBJ2-1	TGTGCCAGCAGGACCCGGACATCACCCAATGAGCAGTTCTTC	CASRTRTSPNEQFF
.	TRBV9	14	TRBJ1-1	TGTGCCAGCAGCCCACGGGCCTCGAACACTGAAGCTTTCTTT	CASSPRASNTEAFF
.	TRBV7-2	14	TRBJ1-1	TGTGCCACAAACAAGCAGGGTACGAACACTGAAGCTTTCTTT	CATNKQGTNTEAFF
.	TRBV23-1	16	TRBJ2-7	TGCGCCAGCAGTCAGGCAGGGGGGGAAAAGGGCTACGAGCAGTACTTC	CASSQAGGEKGYEQYF
TRBD1	TRBV6-5	15	TRBJ1-6	TGTGCCAGCAGAAATGACAGGGCGGATAATTCACCCCTCCACTTT	CASRNDRADNSPLHF
.	TRBV15	15	TRBJ2-2	TGTGCCACCAGCAGAGGACAGCTGAACACCGGGGAGCTGTTTTTT	CATSRGQLNTGELFF
.	TRBV13	15	TRBJ2-1	TGTGCCAGCAGCCCGCGGGACTGGACCTACAATGAGCAGTTCTTC	CASSPRDWTYNEQFF
.	TRBV21-1	15	TRBJ1-1	TGTGCCAGCAGCAAAGTACCCAGGAACAACACTGAAGCTTTCTTT	CASSKVPRNNTEAFF
.	TRBV18	12	TRBJ2-3	TGTGCCAGCTCCGGAACTACGGATACGCAGTATTTT	CASSGTTDTQYF
TRBD2	TRBV27	13	TRBJ2-3	TGTGCCAGCGGGGAGGGGAGCACAGATACGCAGTATTTT	CASGEGSTDTQYF
.	TRBV10-3	12	TRBJ1-4	TGTGCCATCAGTGAAAGCGGGGAAAAACTGTTTTTT	CAISESGEKLFF
.	TRBV15	13	TRBJ2-1	TGTGCCACCAGCAGAGTTGTACGGAATGAGCAGTTCTTC	CATSRVVRNEQFF
.	TRBV7-2	13	TRBJ2-5	TGTGCCAGCAGCTTGACAAGACAAGAGACCCAGTACTTC	CASSLTRQETQYF
.	TRBV4-3	13	TRBJ2-1	TGCGCCAGCAGCCAGGGAGGTGGCAATGAGCAGTTCTTC	CASSQGGGNEQFF
TRBD1	TRBV19	15	TRBJ1-2	TGTGCCAGTAAACTCCGGGACAGAGGAAACTATGGCTACACCTTC	CASKLRDRGNYGYTF
.	TRBV5-1	15	TRBJ2-1	TGCGCCAGCAGCCCCGAGGGGCGGGGATTCAATGAGCAGTTCTTC	CASSPEGRGFNEQFF
TRBD1	TRBV10-3	15	TRBJ1-1	TGTGCCATCAGGGGACAGGGGGGCATCAGCACTGAAGCTTTCTTT	CAIRGQGGISTEAFF
.	TRBV6-1	16	TRBJ1-4	TGTGCCAGCAGTGACCCTGCGGCAGCCACTAATGAAAAACTGTTTTTT	CASSDPAAATNEKLFF
TRBD2	TRBV7-8	17	TRBJ2-5	TGTGCCAGCAGCCCGGGACTAGCGGGCCGGCGGGGAGAGACCCAGTACTTC	CASSPGLAGRRGETQYF
.	TRBV4-2	14	TRBJ1-6	TGTGCCAGCAGCCTGTTCGGTTATAATTCACCCCTCCACTTT	CASSLFGYNSPLHF
TRBD2	TRBV6-6	14	TRBJ2-5	TGTGCCAGCGCTCCGGGACCGGGGGGTGAGACCCAGTACTTC	CASAPGPGGETQYF
.	TRBV4-2	17	TRBJ1-2	TGTGCCAGCAGCCAAGCCCTGGGAACCAGTCAGGACGGGGGCTACACCTTC	CASSQALGTSQDGGYTF
.	TRBV25-1	13	TRBJ2-1	TGTGCCAGCAGTGACCACCCAGACCGGGAGCAGTTCTTC	CASSDHPDREQFF
.	TRBV18	13	TRBJ2-6	TGTGCCAGCTCACCTTCTGGGGCCAACGTCCTGACTTTC	CASSPSGANVLTF
TRBD1	TRBV29-1	13	TRBJ2-2	TGCAGCGTTACCGGGACAGCCTCCGGGGAGCTGTTTTTT	CSVTGTASGELFF
TRBD2	TRBV15	15	TRBJ2-1	TGTGCCACCAGCGGTCTAGCGGGGGCCTCTAATGAGCAGTTCTTC	CATSGLAGASNEQFF
.	TRBV5-4	12	TRBJ1-1	TGTGCCAGCACCATAGAGGGGGGAGGAGCTTTCTTT	CASTIEGGGAFF
TRBD1	TRBV19	17	TRBJ1-5	TGTGCCAGTAGTATGTCCGGGACAGGGATGAGCAATCAGCCCCAGCATTTT	CASSMSGTGMSNQPQHF
.	TRBV7-9	12	TRBJ1-1	TGTGCCAGCAGCTTGTACTTGTACGAAGCTTTCTTT	CASSLYLYEAFF
.	TRBV5-6	15	TRBJ2-6	TGTGCCAGCAGCCTAGGAGTTTTCGGGGCCAACGTCCTGACTTTC	CASSLGVFGANVLTF
.	TRBV11-2	15	TRBJ2-3	TGTGCCAGCAGCTTATTTCTGGCTAGCACAGATACGCAGTATTTT	CASSLFLASTDTQYF